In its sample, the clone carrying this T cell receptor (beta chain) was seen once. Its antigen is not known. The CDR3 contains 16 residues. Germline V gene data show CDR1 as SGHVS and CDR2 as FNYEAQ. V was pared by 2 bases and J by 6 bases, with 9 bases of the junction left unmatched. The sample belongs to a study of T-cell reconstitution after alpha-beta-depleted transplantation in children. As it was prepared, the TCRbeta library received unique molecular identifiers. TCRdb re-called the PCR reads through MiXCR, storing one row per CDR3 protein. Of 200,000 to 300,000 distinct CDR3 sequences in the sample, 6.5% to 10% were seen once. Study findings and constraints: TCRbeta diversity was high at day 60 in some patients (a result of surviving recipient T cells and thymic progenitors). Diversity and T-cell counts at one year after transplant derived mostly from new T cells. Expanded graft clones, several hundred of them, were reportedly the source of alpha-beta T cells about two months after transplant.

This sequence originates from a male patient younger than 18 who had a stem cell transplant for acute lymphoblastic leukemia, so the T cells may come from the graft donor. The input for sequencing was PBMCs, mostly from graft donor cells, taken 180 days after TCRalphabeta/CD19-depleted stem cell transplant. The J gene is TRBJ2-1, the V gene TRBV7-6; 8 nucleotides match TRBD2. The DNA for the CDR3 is TGTGCCAGCAGCTTATCAGTCGAGCGGGAGTCCAATGAGCAGTTCTTC. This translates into CASSLSVERESNEQFF.